This entry describes one TCR beta chain. Its specificity is not known. Method: immunoSEQ multiplex PCR; TCRdb's copy keeps in-frame clones and lacks some. The sample yields 32,000 or so clones, 90% to 95% seen once. This entry belongs to a study of circulating and synovial CD4+ cells in juvenile arthritis. The study, taken as a whole, reports: Diversity here was lower than in bulk blood CD4 cells.

The germline CDR1 and CDR2 sequences are SGHTA and FQGNSA. The CDR3 covers 13 residues. V was clipped by 1 base and J by 7 bases, with 10 bases between them. V and J are TRBV7-2 and TRBJ2-5; possibly TRBD1 for D (5 bases). The clonotype was recovered from a human donor with juvenile idiopathic arthritis. Sequencing was performed on CD4+ T cells from blood. The CDR3 spells CASSLVGLGTQYF. In DNA form, the CDR3 reads TGTGCCAGCAGCTTAGTGGGGCTGGGGACCCAGTACTTC.